These 5 T cell receptor beta chains were all obtained from the same sample, sequenced in a study of blood T cell repertoires in COVID-19. The method was immunoSEQ multiplex PCR; TCRdb's version includes in-frame clones alone and lacks a portion of them. The top ten clones hold more than 9.5% of a sample with about 290,000 clones, about 90% of them seen once. The sequencing input was peripheral blood. All receptors come from a woman younger than 45 with COVID-19, enrolled during active disease.

The CDR3 here is CASSQGGGVGDYEQYF. In nucleotides, the CDR3 is TGTGCCAGCAGCCAAGGGGGCGGGGTCGGGGACTACGAGCAGTACTTC. This chain connects TRBV3-1 (or the pseudogene TRBV3-2) to TRBJ2-7; tentative D call: TRBD2 (6 bases). Trimming took 1 base from V and 3 from J, leaving 16 bases between them. The germline CDR1 and CDR2 sequences are LGHDT and YNNKEL (reference sequence). The CDR3 totals 16 residues.

The chain links TRBV19 to TRBJ1-2; no definite D call. V lost 7 bases to trimming and J lost 4 bases, with 10 bases between them. CDR1 LNHDA and CDR2 SQIVND come from the germline V gene (reference sequence). The CDR3 is 12 amino acids. CDR3 amino acids: CASTFGSYGYTF. In DNA, the CDR3 is TGTGCCAGTACGTTCGGGTCCTATGGCTACACCTTC.

In its sample, this clone was seen a few times. The genes are TRBV23-1 and TRBJ2-1; 7 bases agree with TRBD2. TRBV23-1 qualifies as an ORF whose function is uncertain. The V segment lost 7 bases and the J segment 0 bases; nucleotides outside the gene matches: 6. This CDR3 contains 15 residues. The DNA of the CDR3 is TGCGCCAGCACTGACGGGGGGAGCTCCTACAATGAGCAGTTCTTC. This translates into CASTDGGSSYNEQFF.

The rearrangement links TRBV10-2 to TRBJ1-1; D is possibly TRBD1 (5 bases). Trimming removed 4 bases from V and 4 bases from J, with 22 bases in between. Germline assignment: CDR1 WSHSY and CDR2 SAAADI. The CDR3 spans 17 residues. CDR3: CASSGFGGPTPATEAFF. CDR3 coding DNA: TGCGCCAGCAGTGGTTTCGGGGGACCGACCCCCGCCACTGAAGCTTTCTTT.

V is TRBV20-1 and J is TRBJ2-7; 9 bases match TRBD1. The V gene end was trimmed by 3 bases and the J gene end by 3 bases; junction bases not matched to a gene: 6. Germline V gives CDR1 DFQATT, CDR2 SNEGSKA (reference sequence). The CDR3 loop spans 14 amino acids. The CDR3 nucleotides are TGCAGTGCTAGTGCCGGACAGGGGAGCTACGAGCAGTACTTC. Translated: CSASAGQGSYEQYF.